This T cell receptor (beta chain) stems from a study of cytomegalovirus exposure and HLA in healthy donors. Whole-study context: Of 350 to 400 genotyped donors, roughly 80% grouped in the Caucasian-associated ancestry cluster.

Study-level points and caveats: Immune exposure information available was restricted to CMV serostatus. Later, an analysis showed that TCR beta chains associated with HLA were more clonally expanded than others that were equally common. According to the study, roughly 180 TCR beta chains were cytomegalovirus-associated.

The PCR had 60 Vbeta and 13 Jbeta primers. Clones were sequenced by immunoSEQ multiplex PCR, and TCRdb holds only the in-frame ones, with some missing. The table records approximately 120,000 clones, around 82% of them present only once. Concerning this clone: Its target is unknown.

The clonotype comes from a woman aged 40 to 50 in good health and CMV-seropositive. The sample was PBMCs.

DNA of the CDR3: TGTGCCAGCAGCCAAAGGACAGGGGGCTACGAGCAGTACTTC. Its translation: CASSQRTGGYEQYF. The genes are TRBV4-2 and TRBJ2-7, with TRBD1 matching over 10 bases. CDR1 is LGHNA, CDR2 YNFKEQ, per germline. This CDR3 is 14 amino acids long. The ends lost 2 bases at V and 3 bases at J; junction bases unmatched: 1.